These T cell receptor beta chains were read from a single sample in a study of CD8 T cells in Susac syndrome. TCRdb re-called the immunoSEQ multiplex PCR reads with MiXCR, one entry per CDR3 protein. The sample includes more than 200,000 distinct CDR3 sequences, 80% to 95% seen only once; the top ten take roughly 0.07%. The sample consisted of CD4+ T cells from PBMCs. The receptor set was obtained from a human donor with multiple sclerosis. CDR3s include the opening cysteine and the closing phenylalanine or tryptophan. Each record gives: clone size, J gene, D gene, V gene, CDR3 protein, CDR3 DNA. The D gene is left open where the match is weak. For some rows the clone size is stated as once, few or many, or as a class when expanded; others skip it.

abundance: -
j_gene: TRBJ2-1
d_gene: -
v_gene: TRBV7-2
CDR3aa: CASSTPGNRNEQFF
CDR3nt: TGTGCCAGCAGCACCCCAGGGAACAGGAATGAGCAGTTCTTC

abundance: -
j_gene: TRBJ1-1
d_gene: TRBD1
v_gene: TRBV20-1
CDR3aa: CSAPRQGLDTEAFF
CDR3nt: TGCAGTGCCCCTCGACAGGGCCTGGACACTGAAGCTTTCTTT

abundance: -
j_gene: TRBJ2-1
d_gene: TRBD2
v_gene: TRBV6-2/TRBV6-3
CDR3aa: CASSYPQGLAVYNEQFF
CDR3nt: TGTGCCAGCAGTTACCCCCAGGGACTAGCGGTATACAATGAGCAGTTCTTC

abundance: once
j_gene: TRBJ2-1
d_gene: -
v_gene: TRBV7-8
CDR3aa: CASSPSSVHNEQFF
CDR3nt: TGTGCCAGCAGCCCCTCATCAGTCCACAATGAGCAGTTCTTC

abundance: -
j_gene: TRBJ2-3
d_gene: TRBD2
v_gene: TRBV29-1
CDR3aa: CSVEDRRLAGVSSTDTQYF
CDR3nt: TGCAGCGTTGAAGATCGGAGGCTAGCGGGGGTCTCTAGCACAGATACGCAGTATTTT

abundance: -
j_gene: TRBJ1-4
d_gene: -
v_gene: TRBV2
CDR3aa: CASSVTSATNEKLFF
CDR3nt: TGTGCCAGCAGTGTAACAAGTGCAACTAATGAAAAACTGTTTTTT

abundance: few
j_gene: TRBJ1-5
d_gene: TRBD1
v_gene: TRBV29-1
CDR3aa: CSVETGGGQPQHF
CDR3nt: TGCAGCGTTGAGACAGGGGGCGGTCAGCCCCAGCATTTT

abundance: -
j_gene: TRBJ2-7
d_gene: TRBD2
v_gene: TRBV2
CDR3aa: CASSDFLAGTEQYF
CDR3nt: TGTGCCAGCAGTGACTTTCTAGCGGGGACCGAGCAGTACTTC

abundance: -
j_gene: TRBJ1-6
d_gene: TRBD1
v_gene: TRBV5-1
CDR3aa: CASSLRDRGSNSPLHF
CDR3nt: TGCGCCAGCAGCCTCCGGGACAGGGGATCTAATTCACCCCTCCACTTT

abundance: -
j_gene: TRBJ1-4
d_gene: -
v_gene: TRBV3-1
CDR3aa: CASNRQDSSEKLFF
CDR3nt: TGTGCCAGCAACAGACAGGACAGCAGTGAAAAACTGTTTTTT

abundance: -
j_gene: TRBJ1-1
d_gene: -
v_gene: TRBV14
CDR3aa: CASNVQGMNTEAFF
CDR3nt: TGTGCCAGCAACGTTCAAGGAATGAACACTGAAGCTTTCTTT

abundance: -
j_gene: TRBJ2-3
d_gene: TRBD1
v_gene: TRBV5-4
CDR3aa: CASSGLLGTGGIFQYF
CDR3nt: TGTGCCAGCAGCGGCCTCCTCGGGACAGGGGGGATATTCCAGTATTTT

abundance: once
j_gene: TRBJ2-1
d_gene: -
v_gene: TRBV12-3/TRBV12-4
CDR3aa: CASSFIAAMGNEQFF
CDR3nt: TGTGCCAGCAGTTTCATAGCGGCCATGGGGAATGAGCAGTTCTTC

abundance: -
j_gene: TRBJ2-3
d_gene: TRBD2
v_gene: TRBV10-3
CDR3aa: CAIVASGIPDTQYF
CDR3nt: TGTGCCATCGTGGCTAGCGGGATCCCAGATACGCAGTATTTT

abundance: -
j_gene: TRBJ1-1
d_gene: -
v_gene: TRBV28
CDR3aa: CASTETAPTEAFF
CDR3nt: TGTGCCAGCACCGAGACAGCACCTACTGAAGCTTTCTTT

abundance: -
j_gene: TRBJ1-6
d_gene: -
v_gene: TRBV7-3
CDR3aa: CASSSPPPRPLHF
CDR3nt: TGTGCCAGCAGCTCCCCACCCCCGAGGCCCCTCCACTTT

abundance: -
j_gene: TRBJ1-1
d_gene: -
v_gene: TRBV12-3/TRBV12-4
CDR3aa: CASTYAGTLNTEAFF
CDR3nt: TGTGCCAGCACCTACGCCGGGACACTGAACACTGAAGCTTTCTTT

abundance: -
j_gene: TRBJ2-4
d_gene: -
v_gene: TRBV5-5
CDR3aa: CASSLSVKIAKNIQYF
CDR3nt: TGTGCCAGCAGCTTAAGTGTTAAAATAGCCAAAAACATTCAGTACTTC

abundance: -
j_gene: TRBJ1-2
d_gene: TRBD1
v_gene: TRBV30
CDR3aa: CAWGSGGGGYTF
CDR3nt: TGTGCCTGGGGCTCAGGGGGTGGTGGCTACACCTTC

abundance: -
j_gene: TRBJ1-2
d_gene: -
v_gene: TRBV30
CDR3aa: CAWSVRQLSVYTF
CDR3nt: TGTGCCTGGAGTGTACGTCAATTAAGTGTCTACACCTTC

abundance: -
j_gene: TRBJ2-6
d_gene: TRBD1
v_gene: TRBV27
CDR3aa: CASSDRGAYGANVLTF
CDR3nt: TGTGCCAGCAGCGACAGGGGAGCTTATGGGGCCAACGTCCTGACTTTC

abundance: -
j_gene: TRBJ2-3
d_gene: TRBD2
v_gene: TRBV27
CDR3aa: CASSSREGDTQYF
CDR3nt: TGTGCCAGCAGTTCCCGGGAGGGAGATACGCAGTATTTT

abundance: -
j_gene: TRBJ2-6
d_gene: -
v_gene: TRBV5-4
CDR3aa: CASSLRGAGNSGANVLTF
CDR3nt: TGTGCCAGCAGCTTGCGCGGGGCAGGCAACTCTGGGGCCAACGTCCTGACTTTC

abundance: -
j_gene: TRBJ2-5
d_gene: -
v_gene: TRBV27
CDR3aa: CASSLSEGSWETQYF
CDR3nt: TGTGCCAGCAGTTTGTCCGAAGGGAGCTGGGAGACCCAGTACTTC

abundance: -
j_gene: TRBJ1-5
d_gene: -
v_gene: TRBV20-1
CDR3aa: CSATLEGPGNQPQHF
CDR3nt: TGCAGTGCCACCCTGGAGGGTCCGGGCAATCAGCCCCAGCATTTT

abundance: -
j_gene: TRBJ1-2
d_gene: TRBD1
v_gene: TRBV6-6
CDR3aa: CASSRDRAKDYGYTF
CDR3nt: TGTGCCAGCAGCCGCGACAGGGCGAAGGACTATGGCTACACCTTC

abundance: -
j_gene: TRBJ1-2
d_gene: TRBD1
v_gene: TRBV25-1
CDR3aa: CASMNRGSDYGYTF
CDR3nt: TGTGCCAGCATGAACAGGGGGTCCGACTATGGCTACACCTTC

abundance: -
j_gene: TRBJ2-3
d_gene: TRBD2
v_gene: TRBV7-2
CDR3aa: CASSLLAGSSTDTQYF
CDR3nt: TGTGCCAGCAGCTTATTAGCGGGCTCTAGCACAGATACGCAGTATTTT

abundance: once
j_gene: TRBJ2-2
d_gene: TRBD1
v_gene: TRBV19
CDR3aa: CAGIRQGANTGELFF
CDR3nt: TGTGCCGGCATAAGACAGGGGGCTAACACCGGGGAGCTGTTTTTT

abundance: -
j_gene: TRBJ1-2
d_gene: TRBD1
v_gene: TRBV4-1
CDR3aa: CASSQVAAGTGVLGYTF
CDR3nt: TGCGCCAGCAGCCAAGTTGCGGCCGGGACAGGGGTTCTTGGCTACACCTTC

abundance: -
j_gene: TRBJ2-1
d_gene: -
v_gene: TRBV7-2
CDR3aa: CASSLRGASRSSYNEQFF
CDR3nt: TGTGCCAGCAGCTTGAGGGGGGCTAGCAGATCCTCCTACAATGAGCAGTTCTTC

abundance: -
j_gene: TRBJ2-1
d_gene: -
v_gene: TRBV30
CDR3aa: CAWTSSNEQFF
CDR3nt: TGTGCCTGGACTAGTAGTAATGAGCAGTTCTTC

abundance: -
j_gene: TRBJ2-3
d_gene: -
v_gene: TRBV29-1
CDR3aa: CSVERSTDTQYF
CDR3nt: TGCAGCGTTGAACGGTCCACAGATACGCAGTATTTT

abundance: once
j_gene: TRBJ2-1
d_gene: TRBD1
v_gene: TRBV2
CDR3aa: CASRRDREEFNEQFF
CDR3nt: TGTGCCAGCAGACGGGACAGGGAGGAGTTCAATGAGCAGTTCTTC

abundance: -
j_gene: TRBJ1-5
d_gene: TRBD1
v_gene: TRBV27
CDR3aa: CASSPRGGIQPQHF
CDR3nt: TGTGCCAGCAGTCCGAGAGGGGGCATTCAGCCCCAGCATTTT

abundance: -
j_gene: TRBJ1-6
d_gene: TRBD1
v_gene: TRBV23-1
CDR3aa: CASSQSESDRGSFDSPLHF
CDR3nt: TGCGCCAGCAGTCAATCGGAGTCGGACAGGGGATCCTTCGATTCACCCCTCCACTTT